Below, 30 T cell receptor beta chains from the same sample are listed, as sequenced in a study of blood T cell repertoires in COVID-19. Repertoires were generated with immunoSEQ multiplex PCR, while TCRdb's copy carries only in-frame clones and drops some. The table lists 60,000 to 75,000 clones, nearly 90% of them singletons. Sequenced sample: peripheral blood. The receptors here all came from a woman aged 50 to 65 with COVID-19, enrolled during active disease.

V gene TRBV19 combines with J gene TRBJ2-7; weak D call: TRBD2 (5 bases). The CDR3 totals 13 residues. Trimming removed 3 bases at V and 0 bases at J, with 6 bases between. CDR1 LNHDA and CDR2 SQIVND come from the germline V gene (reference sequence). The CDR3 DNA sequence: TGTGCCAGTAGTATGGGAGACTCCTACGAGCAGTACTTC. This sequence encodes CASSMGDSYEQYF.

The chain is built from TRBV15 and TRBJ2-2; 10 bases fit TRBD1. The CDR3 spans 13 residues. Germline V gene data show CDR1 as LNHNV and CDR2 as YYDKDF (reference sequence). V lost 8 bases, J lost 7 bases, and 4 bases stayed unmatched. This CDR3 reads CATRQGAVGELFF. CDR3 coding DNA: TGTGCCACCCGACAGGGGGCAGTCGGGGAGCTGTTTTTT.

This chain uses TRBV4-1 with TRBJ1-2; 7 bases are a match to TRBD1. Germline values: CDR1 MGHRA, CDR2 YSYEKL. V dropped 0 bases and J dropped 5; count of bases not matched to a gene: 9. CDR3 length: 16 residues. The chain's CDR3 is CASSQEGGGVGYGYTF. For the CDR3, the DNA is TGCGCCAGCAGCCAAGAAGGAGGGGGCGTAGGGTATGGCTACACCTTC.

The chain is built from TRBV27 and TRBJ2-1, with TRBD2 matching 9 bases. Germline CDR1 is MNHEY and CDR2 is SMNVEV (reference sequence). V lost 3 bases to trimming and J lost 6 bases; unmatched junction nucleotides: 12. The CDR3 is 17 residues long. The CDR3 here is CASSLGFVAGAGNEQFF. In DNA, the CDR3 is TGTGCCAGCAGTTTGGGGTTTGTAGCGGGAGCGGGCAATGAGCAGTTCTTC.

The CDR3 spells CASSFLDTVDPYYGYTF. CDR3 bases: TGTGCCAGCAGCTTTTTGGACACCGTGGACCCCTACTATGGCTACACCTTC. The rearrangement joins TRBV5-5 to TRBJ1-2; perhaps TRBD1 as D (5 bases). Germline V gene data show CDR1 as SGHKS and CDR2 as YYEKEE (reference sequence). V was pared by 2 bases and J by 3 bases, with 20 bases between. This CDR3 region has 17 residues.

The chain couples TRBV28 to TRBJ2-7, with 8 bases matching TRBD1. CDR1 is MDHEN and CDR2 is SYDVKM in the germline V gene. The CDR3 has 15 amino acids. Trimming took 5 bases from V and 4 from J; bases not matched to a gene: 10. In DNA, the CDR3 is TGTGCCAGCAGTCTCCACACAGGGACAGGATACGAGCAGTACTTC. Amino acid sequence: CASSLHTGTGYEQYF.

This chain connects TRBV28 to TRBJ2-3; tentatively, D is TRBD2 (5 bases). V was pared by 3 bases and J by 0 bases, with 13 bases between. CDR3 size: 16 residues. Germline loops: CDR1 MDHEN, CDR2 SYDVKM. CDR3 amino acids: CASSLVTGSSTDTQYF. The CDR3, as DNA: TGTGCCAGCAGTTTGGTGACGGGGTCTAGCACAGATACGCAGTATTTT.

The chain links TRBV28 to TRBJ1-2; tentative D call: TRBD1 (5 bases). The CDR3 is 12 residues long. CDR1 is MDHEN and CDR2 is SYDVKM in the germline V gene. V was clipped by 3 bases and J by 8 bases, with 10 bases between them. CDR3 in DNA: TGTGCCAGCAGTTTCCAACGGGGGGGCTACACCTTC. It translates to CASSFQRGGYTF.

The chain joins TRBV28 to TRBJ1-3; 7 nucleotides agree with TRBD1. This CDR3 is built from 16 residues. After removal of 6 bases from V and 5 bases from J, the junction contained 13 bases not matched to a gene. The V gene's germline CDR1 is MDHEN and CDR2 SYDVKM. CDR3 sequence reads: CASSLLPGQRRNTIYF. The CDR3 coding sequence is TGTGCCAGCAGCCTACTTCCGGGACAGAGAAGAAACACCATATATTTT.

The J gene is TRBJ2-1, the V gene TRBV24-1; 9 bases are a match to TRBD1. Per germline, CDR1 KGHDR and CDR2 SFDVKD. The CDR3 has 15 residues. V lost 2 bases, J lost 8 bases, and 6 bases stayed unmatched. CDR3 sequence: CATSDSGQGSHEQFF. The CDR3 bases are TGTGCCACCAGTGATTCCGGACAGGGGAGCCATGAGCAGTTCTTC.

The rearrangement joins TRBV7-2 to TRBJ2-7; the match to TRBD1 covers 7 bases. Trimming took 1 base from V and 5 from J; bases not matched to a gene: 5. CDR1 and CDR2 (germline): SGHTA, FQGNSA. The CDR3 length is 14 residues. CDR3 bases: TGTGCCAGCAGCTTAGGACAGGGCAGCCACGAGCAGTACTTC. Translating gives CASSLGQGSHEQYF.

The chain employs TRBV4-1 and TRBJ2-7, with TRBD2 identical over 11 bases. Germline V gives CDR1 MGHRA, CDR2 YSYEKL. The V segment lost 1 base and the J segment 1 base; nucleotides outside the gene matches: 3. The CDR3 consists of 16 residues. The CDR3 reads CASSQALAGGSYEQYF. The CDR3 DNA follows: TGCGCCAGCAGCCAAGCGCTAGCGGGGGGATCCTACGAGCAGTACTTC.

This clone was detected once. The V call is TRBV10-3, the J call TRBJ2-3; unclear D gene. The V gene's germline CDR1 is ENHRY and CDR2 SYGVKD. The CDR3 spans 14 residues. Trimming took 3 bases from V and 0 from J, leaving 7 bases between them. The CDR3 DNA is TGTGCCATCAGTGAACGGGTTAGCACAGATACGCAGTATTTT. This codes for CAISERVSTDTQYF.

The chain employs TRBV28 and TRBJ1-2; 8 bases match TRBD1. The V gene's germline CDR1 is MDHEN and CDR2 SYDVKM. Trimming took 3 bases from V and 8 from J; bases not matched to a gene: 8. CDR3 length: 14 residues. The CDR3 nucleotides read TGTGCCAGCAGTTTTTCCGACAGGGGCGAGGGCTACACCTTC. It is translated as CASSFSDRGEGYTF.

This clone was recorded only once. V usage is TRBV19 and J usage is TRBJ2-1; 9 bases agree with TRBD1. V lost 8 bases, J lost 9 bases, and 14 bases stayed unmatched. From germline, CDR1 is LNHDA and CDR2 SQIVND (reference sequence). The CDR3 loop spans 15 amino acids. The CDR3: CASCPRQGGFLEQFF. The DNA for the CDR3 is TGTGCCAGTTGTCCTAGACAGGGGGGATTTCTTGAGCAGTTCTTC.

In nucleotides, the CDR3 is TGTGCCACCTCTTATAGCGGGTACGAGCAGTACTTC. Its protein is CATSYSGYEQYF. The V gene is TRBV15, the J gene TRBJ2-7; the match to TRBD2 covers 7 bases. Per the germline V gene, CDR1 is LNHNV and CDR2 is YYDKDF (reference sequence). Trimming cost V 8 bases and J 4 bases; bases outside gene matches: 5. There are 12 residues in the CDR3.

The J gene is TRBJ1-2, the V gene TRBV25-1, with TRBD1 matching over 10 bases. Germline-derived CDR1 and CDR2 are MGHDK and SYGVNS. The CDR3 runs 13 residues. V gave up 4 bases and J gave up 7 bases; unmatched junction bases: 3. This CDR3 is CASSGGQGRGYTF. CDR3 nucleotides: TGTGCCAGCAGTGGGGGACAGGGGCGTGGCTACACCTTC.

The V gene is TRBV20-1, the J gene TRBJ2-3; TRBD2 matches 7 bases. The V segment lost 3 bases and the J segment 5 bases; nucleotides outside the gene matches: 8. Germline V gene sequence: CDR1 DFQATT, CDR2 SNEGSKA (reference sequence). CDR3 length: 14 residues. The CDR3 loop reads CSASLRERGDTQYF. The DNA for the CDR3 is TGCAGTGCTAGTCTGCGGGAGAGGGGAGATACGCAGTATTTT.

The V gene is TRBV28, the J gene TRBJ2-1; a weak D match, TRBD2 (5 bases). The length of the CDR3 is 11 residues. Germline CDR1 is MDHEN and CDR2 is SYDVKM. Trimming cost V 5 bases and J 14 bases, with 13 bases left between them. In nucleotides, the CDR3 is TGTGCCAGCAGTCAACAGCGGCAGGAGTTCTTC. Protein product: CASSQQRQEFF.

V usage is TRBV5-1 and J usage is TRBJ2-3; D is perhaps TRBD2 (5 bases). The CDR3 spans 15 residues. Trimming left V 4 bases short and J 0 bases short, with 12 bases between. Germline CDR1 is SGHRS and CDR2 is YFSETQ. The CDR3 DNA reads TGCGCCAGCAGCCTAAGCGGACTCAGCACAGATACGCAGTATTTT. Translating it yields CASSLSGLSTDTQYF. The variable domain in full, completed from reference TRBV5-1 and TRBJ2-3, reads KAGVTQTPRYLIKTRGQQVTLSCSPISGHRSVSWYQQTPGQGLQFLFEYFSETQRNKGNFPGRFSGRQFSNSRSEMNVSTLELGDSALYLCASSLSGLSTDTQYFGPGTRLTVL.

V gene TRBV11-2 combines with J gene TRBJ2-7; D possibly corresponds to TRBD1 (7 bases). Germline-derived CDR1 and CDR2 are SGHAT and FQNNGV. CDR3 length equals 17 residues. The V and J ends lost 1 base and 4 bases respectively, with 20 bases between them. In DNA, the CDR3 is TGTGCCAGCAGCTTAGTAAGAGGGCAGGGGGACTCGTACGAGCAGTACTTC. Translating it yields CASSLVRGQGDSYEQYF.

V gene TRBV7-6 combines with J gene TRBJ2-2; TRBD2 matches 12 bases. J lost 2 bases, V lost 3 bases, and 4 bases had no gene match. Per the germline V gene, CDR1 is SGHVS and CDR2 is FNYEAQ. CDR3 length: 17 amino acids. CDR3 in amino acids: CASSLGTSGFNTGELFF. In nucleotides, the CDR3 is TGTGCCAGCAGCTTGGGGACTAGCGGGTTTAACACCGGGGAGCTGTTTTTT.

This chain connects TRBV12-2 to TRBJ2-7; the table's D call, TRBD2, has no DNA check behind it. TRBV12-2 is classified as a pseudogene. The CDR3 length is 14 residues. DNA for the CDR3: TGTGCAAGTCGACACGCACTAGCTTGCCACGAGCAGTACTTC. Translating gives CASRHALACHEQYF.

The chain recombines TRBV27 with TRBJ2-5; no clear D. The CDR3 spans 12 residues. Between the trimmed V and J ends, which lost 4 bases and 4 bases, there was a span of 7 bases. Germline lookup yields CDR1 MNHEY and CDR2 SMNVEV (reference sequence). The CDR3 spells CASSSRGETQYF. The CDR3 DNA is TGTGCCAGCAGTTCTAGAGGAGAGACCCAGTACTTC.

The chain carries TRBV6-2 or TRBV6-3 and TRBJ2-7; D remains unclear. V lost 6 bases and J 2 bases, leaving 5 bases between the germline ends. The V gene's germline CDR1 is MNHEY and CDR2 SVGEGT. The CDR3 runs 11 residues. CDR3 nucleotides: TGTGCCAGCAGCCACACCTACGAGCAGTACTTC. Amino acid sequence: CASSHTYEQYF.

The rearrangement uses TRBV10-3 and TRBJ2-7; 8 bases align to TRBD2. With V trimmed by 4 bases and J by 6 bases, 8 bases remained unmatched. The CDR3 spans 14 residues. Germline V lookup: CDR1 ENHRY, CDR2 SYGVKD. CDR3 sequence: CAISGGREGFEQYF. In DNA form, the CDR3 reads TGTGCCATCAGTGGGGGACGGGAGGGGTTCGAGCAGTACTTC.

The count of this clone is one. This chain joins TRBV5-4 and TRBJ2-1; the D gene is possibly TRBD2 (6 bases). Germline V gives CDR1 SGHNT, CDR2 YYREEE (reference sequence). The V gene lost 0 bases and the J gene lost 8 bases, with 18 bases spanning the gap. CDR3 size: 16 residues. The CDR3 loop is CASSLGGTLPRDEQFF. The CDR3 DNA reads TGTGCCAGCAGCTTGGGCGGGACCCTCCCTAGGGATGAGCAGTTCTTC.

V is TRBV7-3 and J is TRBJ1-1; tentative D call: TRBD1 (6 bases). V shed 4 bases and J shed 5 bases, with 11 bases lying between them. This CDR3 contains 13 residues. The germline V gene encodes CDR1 SGHTA and CDR2 FQGTGA. The CDR3 reads CASSYQGSTEAFF. The CDR3 coding sequence is TGTGCCAGCAGCTATCAGGGGTCTACTGAAGCTTTCTTT.

J is TRBJ2-1 and V is TRBV10-3, with D possibly being TRBD2 (5 bases). The CDR3 runs 15 residues. Trimming cost V 8 bases and J 8 bases, with 22 bases left between them. The germline V gene has CDR1 ENHRY and CDR2 SYGVKD. CDR3 amino acids: CAISTRAGPGDEQFF. The DNA of the CDR3 is TGTGCCATCTCCACGAGGGCGGGCCCTGGGGATGAGCAGTTCTTC.

The chain uses TRBV18 and TRBJ1-2; 8 bases fit TRBD1. The CDR3 length is 16 residues. The germline V gene encodes CDR1 KGHSH and CDR2 LQKENI. V shed 3 bases and J 0 bases; nucleotides not matched to a gene: 6. The CDR3 sequence is CASSPGQAASNYGYTF. The CDR3 DNA reads as TGTGCCAGCTCACCGGGACAGGCGGCGTCTAACTATGGCTACACCTTC.